These T cell receptor beta chains were read from a single sample in a study of radiotherapy plus CTLA-4 blockade in lung cancer. The table came from immunoSEQ multiplex PCR; TCRdb's copy has only in-frame clones and leaves some out. The sample lists about 45,000 clones; roughly 59% were seen once. Sample: peripheral blood, taken from a patient treated with radiotherapy plus ipilimumab. The receptor source for this set is a human donor with non-small cell lung cancer who had a partial response to radiotherapy plus ipilimumab. CDR3s include the opening cysteine and the closing phenylalanine or tryptophan. Fields, in order: V gene, D gene, J gene, clone size, CDR3 DNA, CDR3 protein. A D gene is named only where the DNA matches it firmly. Clone size, where shown, is once, few, many, or a class for clones that have expanded.

V gene: TRBV7-3
D gene: -
J gene: TRBJ1-5
clone size: once
CDR3 DNA: TGTGCCAGCAGCTTGGAGAATCAGCCCCAGCATTTT
CDR3 protein: CASSLENQPQHF

V gene: TRBV29-1
D gene: -
J gene: TRBJ1-2
clone size: -
CDR3 DNA: TGCAGCGTTGAATGGACAGCCAGGTACACCTTC
CDR3 protein: CSVEWTARYTF

V gene: TRBV10-3
D gene: TRBD1
J gene: TRBJ2-7
clone size: -
CDR3 DNA: TGTGCCATCTCGGGCGCAGGGGGCTACGAGCAGTACTTC
CDR3 protein: CAISGAGGYEQYF

V gene: TRBV6-5
D gene: -
J gene: TRBJ2-5
clone size: -
CDR3 DNA: TGTGCCAGCAGCCCGAACACCGAAGAGACCCAGTACTTC
CDR3 protein: CASSPNTEETQYF

V gene: TRBV10-3
D gene: -
J gene: TRBJ1-2
clone size: -
CDR3 DNA: TGTGCCATCAGTGAGTCGCGGGAGCGCTATGGCTACACCTTC
CDR3 protein: CAISESRERYGYTF

V gene: TRBV9
D gene: -
J gene: TRBJ1-1
clone size: few
CDR3 DNA: TGTGCCAGCAGCCCCGGGGGAATTAGAGAAGCTTTCTTT
CDR3 protein: CASSPGGIREAFF

V gene: TRBV19
D gene: TRBD1
J gene: TRBJ1-5
clone size: few
CDR3 DNA: TGTGCCAGTAGTACCCGGACAGGACGGGCTCAGCCCCAGCATTTT
CDR3 protein: CASSTRTGRAQPQHF

V gene: TRBV19
D gene: -
J gene: TRBJ2-3
clone size: once
CDR3 DNA: TGTGCCAGTAGTATTGGTAGCGGTAGCACAGATACGCAGTATTTT
CDR3 protein: CASSIGSGSTDTQYF

V gene: TRBV10-3
D gene: -
J gene: TRBJ2-2
clone size: few
CDR3 DNA: TGTGCCATCAGTGGAAGCGGGCGCGGAGACACCGGGGAGCTGTTTTTT
CDR3 protein: CAISGSGRGDTGELFF

V gene: TRBV2
D gene: -
J gene: TRBJ1-3
clone size: few
CDR3 DNA: TGTGCCAGCAGTGAGGAGGGGGGGGCTGGAAACACCATATATTTT
CDR3 protein: CASSEEGGAGNTIYF

V gene: TRBV4-2
D gene: -
J gene: TRBJ1-1
clone size: -
CDR3 DNA: TGTGCCAGCAGCCAAGATGTTCTGGGGGGAACTGAAGCTTTCTTT
CDR3 protein: CASSQDVLGGTEAFF

V gene: TRBV19
D gene: -
J gene: TRBJ1-2
clone size: few
CDR3 DNA: TGTGCGGCAGGAACCTATGGCTACACCTTC
CDR3 protein: CAAGTYGYTF

V gene: TRBV5-6
D gene: -
J gene: TRBJ2-3
clone size: -
CDR3 DNA: TGTGCCAGCAGCCAAATCACAGATACGCAGTATTTT
CDR3 protein: CASSQITDTQYF

V gene: TRBV9
D gene: -
J gene: TRBJ2-7
clone size: -
CDR3 DNA: TGTGCCAGCAGCGTGGCGGGGCACTCCTACGAGCAGTACTTC
CDR3 protein: CASSVAGHSYEQYF

V gene: TRBV5-4
D gene: -
J gene: TRBJ1-1
clone size: -
CDR3 DNA: TGTGCCAGCAGCTCCCGGGACACTTTGAAGGCTGAAGCTTTCTTT
CDR3 protein: CASSSRDTLKAEAFF

V gene: TRBV19
D gene: -
J gene: TRBJ1-1
clone size: once
CDR3 DNA: TGTGCCAGTAGTATCAGAGGGCTTAGGTCTGAAGCTTTCTTT
CDR3 protein: CASSIRGLRSEAFF

V gene: TRBV7-8
D gene: TRBD1
J gene: TRBJ1-1
clone size: -
CDR3 DNA: TGTGCCAGCAGCACTCACCAGGGGGCCCAAGCTTTCTTT
CDR3 protein: CASSTHQGAQAFF

V gene: TRBV7-6
D gene: -
J gene: TRBJ2-3
clone size: -
CDR3 DNA: TGTGCCAGCAGCTCTCCGACAACGATTTCCACAGATACGCAGTATTTT
CDR3 protein: CASSSPTTISTDTQYF

V gene: TRBV18
D gene: TRBD1
J gene: TRBJ2-7
clone size: -
CDR3 DNA: TGTGCCAGCTCACCAAGGGTACAGGGGAACGAGCAGTACTTC
CDR3 protein: CASSPRVQGNEQYF